This T cell receptor (beta chain) was identified during a study of shared clonotypes between healthy human individuals. Terminally differentiated effector memory CD45RA+ cells were excluded from the naive CD8 cells, which were CD45RO-negative and positively selected for CCR7. In regard to this clone: Its antigen is not known.

Overall study findings and caveats: Clonotype sharing across four donors was observed for 4% to 5.5% of naive CD4 clonotypes. Represented diversity (both genetic and exposure-history) was limited by the small number of donors.

Clones were read by immunoSEQ multiplex PCR, and TCRdb kept only the in-frame ones, dropping some. Of approximately 1.9 million clones listed, approximately 92% are singletons. The trim removed 6 bases at V and 7 bases at J, leaving 9 bases unmatched. Germline V gene sequence: CDR1 MNHEY, CDR2 SMNVEV (reference sequence). This CDR3 has 15 residues. The chain couples TRBV27 to TRBJ2-1, with 10 positions matching TRBD2. Sequencing input: naive CD8+ T cells from PBMCs. This clonotype was obtained from a man between 18 and 29 years old in good health. Some clones in this sample may be carry-over from other donors' samples. CDR3 in DNA: TGTGCCAGCAGAAATCTAGCGGGAGTTCCGAATGAGCAGTTCTTC. Translating gives CASRNLAGVPNEQFF.